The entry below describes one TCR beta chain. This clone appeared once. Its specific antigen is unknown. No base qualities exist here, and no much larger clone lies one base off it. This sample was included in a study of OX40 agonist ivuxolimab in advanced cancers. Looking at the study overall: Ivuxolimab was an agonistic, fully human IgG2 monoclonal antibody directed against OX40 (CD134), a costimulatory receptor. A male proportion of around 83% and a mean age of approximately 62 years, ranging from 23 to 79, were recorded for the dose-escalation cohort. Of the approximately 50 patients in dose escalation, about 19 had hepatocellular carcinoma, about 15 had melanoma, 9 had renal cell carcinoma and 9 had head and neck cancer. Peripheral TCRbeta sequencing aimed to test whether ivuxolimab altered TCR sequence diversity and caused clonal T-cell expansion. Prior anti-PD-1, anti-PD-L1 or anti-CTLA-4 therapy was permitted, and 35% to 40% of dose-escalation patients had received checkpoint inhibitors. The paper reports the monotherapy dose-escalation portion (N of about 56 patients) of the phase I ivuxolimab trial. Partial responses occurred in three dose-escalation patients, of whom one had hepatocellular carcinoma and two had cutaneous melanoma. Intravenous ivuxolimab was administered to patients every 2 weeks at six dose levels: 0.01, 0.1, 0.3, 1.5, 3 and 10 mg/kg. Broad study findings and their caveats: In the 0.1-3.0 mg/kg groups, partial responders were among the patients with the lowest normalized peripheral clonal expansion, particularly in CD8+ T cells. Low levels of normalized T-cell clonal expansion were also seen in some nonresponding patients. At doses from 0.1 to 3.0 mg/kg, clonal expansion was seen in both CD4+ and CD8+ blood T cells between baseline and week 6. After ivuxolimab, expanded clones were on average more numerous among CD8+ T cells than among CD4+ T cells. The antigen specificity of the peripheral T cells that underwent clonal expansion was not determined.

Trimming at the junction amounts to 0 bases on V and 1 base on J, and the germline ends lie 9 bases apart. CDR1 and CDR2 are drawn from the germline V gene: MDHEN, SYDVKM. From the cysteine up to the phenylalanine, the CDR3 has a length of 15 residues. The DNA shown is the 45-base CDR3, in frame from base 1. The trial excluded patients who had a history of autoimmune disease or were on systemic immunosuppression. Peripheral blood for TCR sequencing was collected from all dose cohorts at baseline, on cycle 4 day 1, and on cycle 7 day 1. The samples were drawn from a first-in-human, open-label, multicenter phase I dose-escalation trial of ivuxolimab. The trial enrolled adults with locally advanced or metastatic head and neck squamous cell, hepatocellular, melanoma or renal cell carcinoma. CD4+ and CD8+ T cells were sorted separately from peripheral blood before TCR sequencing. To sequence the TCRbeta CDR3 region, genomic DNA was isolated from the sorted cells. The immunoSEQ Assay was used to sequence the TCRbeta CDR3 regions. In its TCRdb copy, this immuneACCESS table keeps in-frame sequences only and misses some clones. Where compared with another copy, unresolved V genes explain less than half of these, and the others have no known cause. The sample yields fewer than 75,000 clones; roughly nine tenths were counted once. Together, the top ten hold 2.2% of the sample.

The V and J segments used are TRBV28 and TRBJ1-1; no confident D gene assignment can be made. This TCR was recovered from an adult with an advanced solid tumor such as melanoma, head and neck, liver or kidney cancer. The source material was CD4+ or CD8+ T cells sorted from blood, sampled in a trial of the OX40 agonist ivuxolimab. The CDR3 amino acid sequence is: CASSLWTDRNTEAFF. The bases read TGTGCCAGCAGTTTATGGACGGACCGGAACACTGAAGCTTTCTTT.